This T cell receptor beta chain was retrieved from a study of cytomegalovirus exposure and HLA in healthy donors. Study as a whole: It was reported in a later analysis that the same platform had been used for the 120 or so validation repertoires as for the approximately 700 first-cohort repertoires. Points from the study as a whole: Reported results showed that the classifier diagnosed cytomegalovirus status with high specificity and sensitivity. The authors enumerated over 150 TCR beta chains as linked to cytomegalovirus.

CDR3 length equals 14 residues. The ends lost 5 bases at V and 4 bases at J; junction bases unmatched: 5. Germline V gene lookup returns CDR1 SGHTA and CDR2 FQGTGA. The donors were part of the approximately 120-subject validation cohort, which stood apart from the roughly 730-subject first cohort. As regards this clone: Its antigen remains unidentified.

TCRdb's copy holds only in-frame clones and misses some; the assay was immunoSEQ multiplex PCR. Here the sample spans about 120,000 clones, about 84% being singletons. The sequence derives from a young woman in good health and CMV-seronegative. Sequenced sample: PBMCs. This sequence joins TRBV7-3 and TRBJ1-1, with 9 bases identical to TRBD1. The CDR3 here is CASSIGQGSTEAFF. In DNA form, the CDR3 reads TGTGCCAGCAGCATAGGACAGGGGAGCACTGAAGCTTTCTTT.